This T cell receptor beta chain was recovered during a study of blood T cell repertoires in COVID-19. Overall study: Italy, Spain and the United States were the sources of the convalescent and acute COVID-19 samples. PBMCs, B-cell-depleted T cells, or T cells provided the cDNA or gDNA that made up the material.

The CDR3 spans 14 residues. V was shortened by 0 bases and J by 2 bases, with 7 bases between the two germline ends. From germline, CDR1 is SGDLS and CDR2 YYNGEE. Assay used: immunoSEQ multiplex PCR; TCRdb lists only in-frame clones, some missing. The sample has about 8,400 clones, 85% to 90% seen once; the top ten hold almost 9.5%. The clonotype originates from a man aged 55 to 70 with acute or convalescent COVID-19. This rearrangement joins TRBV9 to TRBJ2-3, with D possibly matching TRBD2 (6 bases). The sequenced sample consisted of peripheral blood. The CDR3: CASSVGTTTDTQYF. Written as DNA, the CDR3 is TGTGCCAGCAGCGTAGGGACTACCACAGATACGCAGTATTTT.